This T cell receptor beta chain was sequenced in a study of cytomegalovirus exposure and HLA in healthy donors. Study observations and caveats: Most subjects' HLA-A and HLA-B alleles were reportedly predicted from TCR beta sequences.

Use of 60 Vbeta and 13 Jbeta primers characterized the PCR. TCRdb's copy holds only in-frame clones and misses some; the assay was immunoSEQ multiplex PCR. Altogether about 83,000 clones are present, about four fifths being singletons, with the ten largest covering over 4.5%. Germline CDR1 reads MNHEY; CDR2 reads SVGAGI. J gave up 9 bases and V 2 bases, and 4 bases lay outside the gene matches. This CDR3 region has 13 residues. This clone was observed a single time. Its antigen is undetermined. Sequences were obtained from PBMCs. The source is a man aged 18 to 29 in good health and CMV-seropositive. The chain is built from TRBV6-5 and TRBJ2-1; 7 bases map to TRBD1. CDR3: CASSYKGTVEQFF. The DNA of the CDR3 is TGTGCCAGCAGTTACAAGGGGACAGTTGAGCAGTTCTTC.